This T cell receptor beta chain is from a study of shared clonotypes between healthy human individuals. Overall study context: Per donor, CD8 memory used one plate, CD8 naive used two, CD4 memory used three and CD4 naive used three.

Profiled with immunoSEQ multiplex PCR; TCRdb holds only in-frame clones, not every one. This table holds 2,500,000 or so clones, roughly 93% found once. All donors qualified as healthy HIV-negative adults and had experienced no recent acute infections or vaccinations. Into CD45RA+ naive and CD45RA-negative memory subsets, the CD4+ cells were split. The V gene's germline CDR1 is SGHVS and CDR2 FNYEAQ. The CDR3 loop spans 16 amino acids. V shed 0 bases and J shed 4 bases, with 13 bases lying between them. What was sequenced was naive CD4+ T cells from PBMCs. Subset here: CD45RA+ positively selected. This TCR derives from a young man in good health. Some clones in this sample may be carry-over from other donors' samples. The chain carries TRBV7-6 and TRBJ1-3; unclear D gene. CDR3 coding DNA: TGTGCCAGCAGCTTAGCGCCACAGAGCCTCGGAAACACCATATATTTT. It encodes CASSLAPQSLGNTIYF.